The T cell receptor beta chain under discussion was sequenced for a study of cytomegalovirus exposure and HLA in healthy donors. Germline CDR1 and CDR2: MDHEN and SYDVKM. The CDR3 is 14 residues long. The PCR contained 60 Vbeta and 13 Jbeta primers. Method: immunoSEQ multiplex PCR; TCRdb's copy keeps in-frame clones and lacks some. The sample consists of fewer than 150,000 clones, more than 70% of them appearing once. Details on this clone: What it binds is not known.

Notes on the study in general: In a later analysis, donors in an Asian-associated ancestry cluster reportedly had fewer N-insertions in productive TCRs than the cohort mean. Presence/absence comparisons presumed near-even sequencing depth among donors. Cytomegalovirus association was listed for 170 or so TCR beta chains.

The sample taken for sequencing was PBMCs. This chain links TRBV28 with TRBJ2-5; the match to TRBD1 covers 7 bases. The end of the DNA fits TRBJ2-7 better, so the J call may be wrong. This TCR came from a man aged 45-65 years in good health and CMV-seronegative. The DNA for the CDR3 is TGTGCCACCGTAAGACAGGGATCGTTTCACGAGCAGTACTTC. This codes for CATVRQGSFHEQYF.